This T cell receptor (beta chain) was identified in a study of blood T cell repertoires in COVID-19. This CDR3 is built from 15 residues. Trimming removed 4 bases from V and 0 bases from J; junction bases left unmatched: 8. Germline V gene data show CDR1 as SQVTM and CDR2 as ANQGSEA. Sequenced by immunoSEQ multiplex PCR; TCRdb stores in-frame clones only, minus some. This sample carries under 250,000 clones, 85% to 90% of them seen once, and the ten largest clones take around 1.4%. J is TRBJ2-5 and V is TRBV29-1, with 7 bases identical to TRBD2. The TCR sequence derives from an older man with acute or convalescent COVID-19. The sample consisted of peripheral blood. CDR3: CSVGSGGGNQETQYF. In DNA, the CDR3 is TGCAGCGTTGGATCTGGGGGGGGGAACCAAGAGACCCAGTACTTC.